This TCR beta chain appears in the sequencing data of a study of T cell responses to AZD1222 COVID-19 vaccine. TCRdb's copy holds only in-frame clones and misses some; the assay was immunoSEQ multiplex PCR. This sample carries 100,000 or so clones, 75% to 90% of them seen once, and the ten largest clones take 44%. CDR3 length: 14 amino acids. Germline V gene lookup returns CDR1 SEHNR and CDR2 FQNEAQ (reference sequence). V was clipped by 4 bases and J by 5 bases; unmatched bases: 3. The chain joins TRBV7-9 to TRBJ2-7, with TRBD1 matching 12 bases. The origin of this receptor is an adult who received the AZD1222 COVID-19 vaccine. This specimen was peripheral blood, taken 28 days after the second AZD1222 dose. CDR3 sequence: CASSWDRGPNEQYF. For the CDR3, the DNA is TGTGCCAGCAGCTGGGACAGGGGGCCCAACGAGCAGTACTTC. Looking up the rest from reference TRBV7-9 and TRBJ2-7 gives the full variable domain: DTGVSQNPRHKITKRGQNVTFRCDPISEHNRLYWYRQTLGQGPEFLTYFQNEAQLEKSRLLSDRFSAERPKGSFSTLEIQRTEQGDSAMYLCASSWDRGPNEQYFGPGTRLTVT.